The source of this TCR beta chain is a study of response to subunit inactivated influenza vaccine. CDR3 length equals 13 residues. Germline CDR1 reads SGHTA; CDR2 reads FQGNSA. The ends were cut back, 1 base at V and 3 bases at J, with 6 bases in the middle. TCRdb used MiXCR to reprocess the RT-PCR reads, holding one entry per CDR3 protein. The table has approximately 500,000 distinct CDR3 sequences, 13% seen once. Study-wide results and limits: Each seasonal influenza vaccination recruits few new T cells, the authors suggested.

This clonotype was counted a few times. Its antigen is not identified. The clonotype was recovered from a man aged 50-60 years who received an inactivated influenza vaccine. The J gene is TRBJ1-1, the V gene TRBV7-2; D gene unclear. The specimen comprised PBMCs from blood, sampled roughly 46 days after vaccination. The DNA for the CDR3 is TGTGCCAGCAGCTTAGGAAGGTACACTGAAGCTTTCTTT. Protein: CASSLGRYTEAFF.